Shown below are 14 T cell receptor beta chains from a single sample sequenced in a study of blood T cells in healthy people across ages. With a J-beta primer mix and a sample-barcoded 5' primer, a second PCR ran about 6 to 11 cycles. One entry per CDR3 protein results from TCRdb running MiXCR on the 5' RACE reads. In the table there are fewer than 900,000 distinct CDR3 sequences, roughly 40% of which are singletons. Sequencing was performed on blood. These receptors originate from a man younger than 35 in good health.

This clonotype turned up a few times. The chain's CDR3 is CASSQEQAYTEAFF. DNA for the CDR3: TGTGCCAGCAGCCAAGAACAAGCTTACACTGAAGCTTTCTTT. V is TRBV14 and J is TRBJ1-1; the D is unclear. CDR1 is SGHDN and CDR2 is FVKESK in the germline V gene. This CDR3 comprises 14 residues. The V and J ends lost 0 bases and 3 bases respectively, with 8 bases between them.

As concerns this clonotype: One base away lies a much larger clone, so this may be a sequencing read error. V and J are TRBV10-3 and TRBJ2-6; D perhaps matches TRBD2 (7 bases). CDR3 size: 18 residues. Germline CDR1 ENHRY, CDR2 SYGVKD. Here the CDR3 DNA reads TGTGCCATCAGTGTTACGGCGGGGGCGTCCTCTGGGGCCAGCGTCCTGACTTTC. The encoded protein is CAISVTAGASSGASVLTF.

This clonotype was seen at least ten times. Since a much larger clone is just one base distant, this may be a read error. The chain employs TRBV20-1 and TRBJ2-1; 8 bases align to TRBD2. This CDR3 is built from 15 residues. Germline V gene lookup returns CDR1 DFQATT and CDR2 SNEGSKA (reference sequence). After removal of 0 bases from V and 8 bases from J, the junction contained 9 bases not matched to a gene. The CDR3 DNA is TGCAGTGCTAGAGATTGGGGAGCGGGAGTCCATGAGCAGTTCTTC. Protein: CSARDWGAGVHEQFF.

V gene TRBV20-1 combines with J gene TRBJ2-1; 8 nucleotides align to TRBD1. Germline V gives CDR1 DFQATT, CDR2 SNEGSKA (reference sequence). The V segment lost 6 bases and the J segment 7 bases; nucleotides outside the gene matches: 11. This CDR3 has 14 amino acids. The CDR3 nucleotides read TGCAGTGCCGTAACAGGGGGTTTGGGAAATGAGCAGTTCTTC. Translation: CSAVTGGLGNEQFF.

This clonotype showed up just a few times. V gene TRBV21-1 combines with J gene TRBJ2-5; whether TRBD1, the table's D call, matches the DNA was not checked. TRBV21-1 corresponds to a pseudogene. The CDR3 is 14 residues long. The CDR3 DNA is TGTGCCAGCAGCAAACCGAGGGGCCAAGAGACCCAGTACTTC. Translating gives CASSKPRGQETQYF.

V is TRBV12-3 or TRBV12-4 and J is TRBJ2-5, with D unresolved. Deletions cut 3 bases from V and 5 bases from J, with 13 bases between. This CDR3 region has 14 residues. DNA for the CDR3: TGTGCCAGCAGTTTCGCACTCGGCCCCGAGACCCAGTACTTC. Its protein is CASSFALGPETQYF.

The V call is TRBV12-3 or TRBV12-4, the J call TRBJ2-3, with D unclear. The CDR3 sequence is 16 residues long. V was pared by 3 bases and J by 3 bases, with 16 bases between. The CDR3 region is CASSFRNRIPTDTQYF. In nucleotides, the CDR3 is TGTGCCAGCAGTTTCCGCAACCGGATCCCAACAGATACGCAGTATTTT.

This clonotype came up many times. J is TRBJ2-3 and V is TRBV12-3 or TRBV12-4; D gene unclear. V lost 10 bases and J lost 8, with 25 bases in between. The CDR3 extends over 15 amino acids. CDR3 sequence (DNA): TGTGCCACCGATGGCCCTGGCAGGTTAGCAGTTACGCAGTATTTT. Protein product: CATDGPGRLAVTQYF.

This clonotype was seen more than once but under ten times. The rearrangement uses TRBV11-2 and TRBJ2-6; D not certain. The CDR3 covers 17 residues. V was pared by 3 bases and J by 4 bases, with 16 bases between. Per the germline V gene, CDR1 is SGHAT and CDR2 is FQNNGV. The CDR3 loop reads CASSFFIGSSGANVLTF. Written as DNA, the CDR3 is TGTGCCAGCAGCTTTTTCATAGGGTCTTCCGGGGCCAACGTCCTGACTTTC.

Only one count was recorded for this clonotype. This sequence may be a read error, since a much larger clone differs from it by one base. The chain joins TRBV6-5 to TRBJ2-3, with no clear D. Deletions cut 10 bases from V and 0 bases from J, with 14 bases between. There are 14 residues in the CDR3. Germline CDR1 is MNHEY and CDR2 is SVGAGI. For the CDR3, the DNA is TGTGCCACCCAACCCCACCCTAGCACAGATACGCAGTATTTT. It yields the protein CATQPHPSTDTQYF.

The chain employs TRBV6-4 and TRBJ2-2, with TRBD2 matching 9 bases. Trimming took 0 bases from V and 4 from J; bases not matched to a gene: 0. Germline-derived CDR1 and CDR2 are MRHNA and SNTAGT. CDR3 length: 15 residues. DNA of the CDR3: TGTGCCAGCAGTGACTCGACTAGCGGCACCGGGGAGCTGTTTTTT. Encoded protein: CASSDSTSGTGELFF.

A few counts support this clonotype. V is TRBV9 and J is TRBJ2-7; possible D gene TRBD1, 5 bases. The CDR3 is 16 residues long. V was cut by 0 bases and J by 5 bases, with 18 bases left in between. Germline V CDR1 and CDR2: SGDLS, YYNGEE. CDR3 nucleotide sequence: TGTGCCAGCAGCGTAGTTGGGGCGAAGGGGATGAACGAGCAGTACTTC. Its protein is CASSVVGAKGMNEQYF.

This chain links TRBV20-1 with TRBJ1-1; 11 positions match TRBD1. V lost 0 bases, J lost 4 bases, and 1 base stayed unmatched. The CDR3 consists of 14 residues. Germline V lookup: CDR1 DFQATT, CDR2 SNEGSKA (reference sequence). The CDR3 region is CSARDGTGGTEAFF. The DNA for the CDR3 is TGCAGTGCTAGAGATGGGACAGGGGGCACTGAAGCTTTCTTT.

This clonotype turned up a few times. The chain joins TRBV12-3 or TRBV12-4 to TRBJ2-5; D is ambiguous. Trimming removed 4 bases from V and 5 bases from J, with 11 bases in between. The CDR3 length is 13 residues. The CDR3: CASSSSTWETQYF. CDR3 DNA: TGTGCCAGCAGTTCGAGTACTTGGGAGACCCAGTACTTC.